This T cell receptor (beta chain) was retrieved from a study of blood T cell repertoires in COVID-19. Whole-study context: Specimens from acute and convalescent COVID-19 originated in the United States, Italy and Spain. The cDNA or gDNA used as material had been derived from T cells, B-cell-depleted T cells, or PBMCs.

This clone was recorded once. TCRdb keeps only in-frame clones here, not all; method: immunoSEQ multiplex PCR. This sample carries some 7,000 clones, approximately 90% of them seen once, and the ten largest clones take approximately 8%. Germline-derived CDR1 and CDR2 are SGHNT and YYREEE (reference sequence). This CDR3 contains 14 residues. Losses at the gene ends were 3 bases for V and 4 bases for J; bases not matched to a gene: 6. Input material: peripheral blood. V and J are TRBV5-4 and TRBJ2-5, with 7 nucleotides matching TRBD2. The sequence was collected from a human donor in a cohort sampled during active COVID-19. The donor label of this sample is uncertain. The CDR3: CASSSPPSGETQYF. The CDR3 DNA sequence: TGTGCCAGCAGCTCGCCCCCTAGCGGAGAGACCCAGTACTTC.